Shown below are 3 T cell receptor beta chains from a single sample sequenced in a study of T cells in Graves' hyperthyroidism and ophthalmopathy. The source material, RNA transcripts, was used to amplify TCR beta CDR3 regions. First-round RT-PCR with HTBI primers amplified the TCR CDR3 region. Each CDR3 protein is one row after TCRdb ran MiXCR on the multiplex PCR reads. The sample consists of roughly 290,000 distinct CDR3 sequences, about 15% of them appearing once. The source material was blood. These receptors all stem from a woman aged 60-75 years with Graves' ophthalmopathy.

Ten or more counts support this clonotype. The V and J genes are TRBV5-5 and TRBJ2-5, with no clear D. The CDR3 is made up of 14 amino acids. In germline, CDR1 is SGHKS, CDR2 YYEKEE (reference sequence). The V and J ends lost 2 bases and 1 base respectively, with 9 bases between them. CDR3 residues: CASSFFGVQETQYF. The DNA for the CDR3 is TGTGCCAGCAGCTTCTTTGGGGTCCAAGAGACCCAGTACTTC.

The chain employs TRBV4-1 and TRBJ1-1; perhaps TRBD1 as D (5 bases). This CDR3 region has 15 residues. V was clipped by 0 bases and J by 1 base, with 9 bases between them. In germline, CDR1 is MGHRA, CDR2 YSYEKL. As DNA, the CDR3 is TGCGCCAGCAGCCAAGAGGAAAGGGGGAACACTGAAGCTTTCTTT. This codes for CASSQEERGNTEAFF.

The rearrangement joins TRBV29-1 to TRBJ2-1, with a possible D match to TRBD1 (6 bases). Germline CDR1 SQVTM, CDR2 ANQGSEA. There are 14 residues in the CDR3. The V end lost 7 bases, the J end lost 4 bases, and 17 bases lay between the germline ends. The CDR3 coding sequence is TGCAGCGCTCTGGGACACCCAGAATACAATGAGCAGTTCTTC. Its protein product is CSALGHPEYNEQFF.